The present T cell receptor (beta chain) was sequenced within a study of T cell responses to AZD1222 COVID-19 vaccine. The CDR3 runs to 16 residues. Germline values: CDR1 SGHNT, CDR2 YYREEE (reference sequence). V lost 5 bases and J lost 6, with 23 bases in between. A note on this clone: Antigen: not known.

Profiled with immunoSEQ multiplex PCR; TCRdb holds only in-frame clones, not every one. The sample holds 100,000 to 150,000 clones; about 79% are singletons and the top ten take over 25%. The study, taken as a whole, reports: Among spike-specific TCRs, nearly half reportedly target unmutated variant regions. Spike-specific TCR breadth rose after two AZD1222 doses, and depth rose as well.

Second-dose recipients at about 4 or about 12 weeks were treated as one pooled group. The V and J genes are TRBV5-4 and TRBJ1-2; D ambiguous. The specimen comprised peripheral blood, sampled 28 days after the second AZD1222 dose. The receptor comes from an adult who received the AZD1222 COVID-19 vaccine. For the CDR3, the DNA is TGTGCCAGCAGGGGAGAGACCCCCAGTTCGTTGGATGGCTACACCTTC. Translation gives CASRGETPSSLDGYTF.